The sample holds a few counts of the clone carrying this T cell receptor (beta chain). The antigen remains undetermined. The data stem from a study of molecular identifiers for immune sequencing clone quantification. Findings and caveats of the study: Clones of above 20 RNA copies carried over 98% of effector molecules; in naive cells they carried under 1%.

Each CDR3 protein gets one entry after TCRdb re-called the PCR reads with MiXCR. The table has around 300,000 distinct CDR3 sequences, under 25% seen once. The V end lost 1 base, the J end lost 4 bases, and 12 bases lay between the germline ends. Germline CDR1 reads PRHDT; CDR2 reads FYEKMQ (reference sequence). The CDR3 is 15 amino acids. The rearrangement joins TRBV13 to TRBJ2-3; D perhaps matches TRBD1 (5 bases). Sequencing input: naive CD8+ T cells from blood, with Jurkat cell RNA spiked in. The sample's subset: FACS-sorted CD8+CD4-CCR7+CD45RA+ naive T cells. The clonotype was recovered from a human donor in good health. Some libraries in this study had Jurkat cell RNA spiked in. DNA for the CDR3: TGTGCCAGCAGCTTAGCAGGGTCTGTGGCAGATACGCAGTATTTT. It encodes CASSLAGSVADTQYF.